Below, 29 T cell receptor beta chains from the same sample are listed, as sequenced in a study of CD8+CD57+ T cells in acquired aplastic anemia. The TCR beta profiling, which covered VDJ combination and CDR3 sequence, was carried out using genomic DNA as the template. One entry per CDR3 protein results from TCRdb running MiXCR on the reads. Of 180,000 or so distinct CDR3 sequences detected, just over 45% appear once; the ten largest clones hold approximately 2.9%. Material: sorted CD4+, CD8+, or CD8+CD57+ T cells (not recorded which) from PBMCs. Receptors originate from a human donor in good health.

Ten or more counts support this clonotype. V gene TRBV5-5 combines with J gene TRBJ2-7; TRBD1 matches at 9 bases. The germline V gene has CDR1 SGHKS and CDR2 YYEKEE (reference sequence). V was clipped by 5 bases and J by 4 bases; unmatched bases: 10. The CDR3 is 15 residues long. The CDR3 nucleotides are TGTGCCAGCAGTCGCGGCCGGGACAGGGTATACGAGCAGTACTTC. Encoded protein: CASSRGRDRVYEQYF.

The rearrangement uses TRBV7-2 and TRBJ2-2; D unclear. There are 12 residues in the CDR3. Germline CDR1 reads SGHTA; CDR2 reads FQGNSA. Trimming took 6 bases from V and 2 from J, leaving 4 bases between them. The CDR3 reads CASRINTGELFF. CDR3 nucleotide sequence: TGTGCCAGCAGGATAAACACCGGGGAGCTGTTTTTT.

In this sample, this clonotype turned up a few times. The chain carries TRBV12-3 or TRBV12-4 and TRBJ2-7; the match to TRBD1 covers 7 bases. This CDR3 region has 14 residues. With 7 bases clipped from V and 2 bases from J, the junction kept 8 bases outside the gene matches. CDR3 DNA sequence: TGTGCCAGCACCTCCGGGACAGACACCTACGAGCAGTACTTC. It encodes CASTSGTDTYEQYF.

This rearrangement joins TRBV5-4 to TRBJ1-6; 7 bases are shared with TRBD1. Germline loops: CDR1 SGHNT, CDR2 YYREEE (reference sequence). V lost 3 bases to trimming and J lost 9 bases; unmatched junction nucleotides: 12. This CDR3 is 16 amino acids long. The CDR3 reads CASSSYAAGGSSPLHF. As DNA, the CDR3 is TGTGCCAGCAGCTCATATGCGGCAGGGGGGAGTTCACCCCTCCACTTT.

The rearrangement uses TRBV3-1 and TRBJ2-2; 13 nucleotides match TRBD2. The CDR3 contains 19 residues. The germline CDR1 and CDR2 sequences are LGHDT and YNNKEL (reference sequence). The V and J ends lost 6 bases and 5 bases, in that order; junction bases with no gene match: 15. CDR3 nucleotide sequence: TGTGCCAGCAGTCTTACCCCGGGACTAGCGGGGTCGAGGACCGGGGAGCTGTTTTTT. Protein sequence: CASSLTPGLAGSRTGELFF.

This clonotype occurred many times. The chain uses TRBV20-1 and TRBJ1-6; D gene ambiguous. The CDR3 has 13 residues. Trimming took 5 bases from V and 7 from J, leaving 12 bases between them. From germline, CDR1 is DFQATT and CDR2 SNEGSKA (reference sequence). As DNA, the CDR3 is TGCAGTGCTCGCGGGGATGAGAATTCACCCCTCCACTTT. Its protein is CSARGDENSPLHF.

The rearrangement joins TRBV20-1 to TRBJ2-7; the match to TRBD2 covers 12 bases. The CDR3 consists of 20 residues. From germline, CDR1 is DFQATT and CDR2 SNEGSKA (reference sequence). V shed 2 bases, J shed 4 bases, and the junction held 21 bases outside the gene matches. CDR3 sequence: CSARPSGRGRDGDESYEQYF. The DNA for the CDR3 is TGCAGTGCTAGACCTAGCGGGAGGGGCCGGGACGGGGATGAGTCATACGAGCAGTACTTC.

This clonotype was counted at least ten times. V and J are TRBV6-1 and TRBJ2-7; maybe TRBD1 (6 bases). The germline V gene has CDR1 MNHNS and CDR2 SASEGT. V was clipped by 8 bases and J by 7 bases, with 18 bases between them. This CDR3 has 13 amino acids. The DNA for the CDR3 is TGTGCCAGCGGTAGTCAACCAGGGGTTGAGCAGTACTTC. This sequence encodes CASGSQPGVEQYF.

Here the CDR3 reads CASSGLAGGPYNEQFF. CDR3 DNA sequence: TGTGCCAGCAGTGGACTAGCGGGAGGTCCCTACAATGAGCAGTTCTTC. The chain employs TRBV2 and TRBJ2-1, with 13 bases matching TRBD2. J lost 2 bases, V lost 4 bases, and 2 bases had no gene match. The CDR3 runs 16 residues. Germline CDR1 reads SNHLY; CDR2 reads FYNNEI.

The CDR3: CASSRHPNTEAFF. The CDR3 region has the DNA TGTGCCAGCTCACGACACCCGAACACTGAAGCTTTCTTT. The chain links TRBV18 to TRBJ1-1, with unresolved D. CDR1 is KGHSH and CDR2 is LQKENI in the germline V gene. This CDR3 region has 13 residues. V dropped 4 bases and J dropped 1 base, with 7 bases sitting between them.

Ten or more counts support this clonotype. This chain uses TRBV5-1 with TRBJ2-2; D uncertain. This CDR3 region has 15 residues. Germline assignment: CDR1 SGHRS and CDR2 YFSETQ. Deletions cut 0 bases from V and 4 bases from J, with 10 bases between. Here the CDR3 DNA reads TGCGCCAGCAGCTTGGACGGGTTTTCCACCGGGGAGCTGTTTTTT. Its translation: CASSLDGFSTGELFF.

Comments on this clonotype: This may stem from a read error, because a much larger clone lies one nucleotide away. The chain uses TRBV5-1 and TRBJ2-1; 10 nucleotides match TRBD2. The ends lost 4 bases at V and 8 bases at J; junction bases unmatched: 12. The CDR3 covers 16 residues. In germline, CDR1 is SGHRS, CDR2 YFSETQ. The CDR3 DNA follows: TGCGCCAGCAGCCCAGCCAAGGGACTAGCGACCGATGAGCAGTTCTTC. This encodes CASSPAKGLATDEQFF.

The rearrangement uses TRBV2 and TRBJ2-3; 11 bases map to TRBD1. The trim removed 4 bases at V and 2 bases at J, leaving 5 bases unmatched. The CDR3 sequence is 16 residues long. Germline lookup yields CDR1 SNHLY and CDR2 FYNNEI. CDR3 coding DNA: TGTGCCAGCAGTGGGGACAGGGGGGCCCTCACAGATACGCAGTATTTT. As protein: CASSGDRGALTDTQYF.

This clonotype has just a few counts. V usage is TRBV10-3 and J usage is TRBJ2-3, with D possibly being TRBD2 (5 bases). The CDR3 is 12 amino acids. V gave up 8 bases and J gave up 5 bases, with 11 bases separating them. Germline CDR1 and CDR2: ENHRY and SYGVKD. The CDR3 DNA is TGTGCCATCGGGCCCCGGGGAGATACGCAGTATTTT. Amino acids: CAIGPRGDTQYF.

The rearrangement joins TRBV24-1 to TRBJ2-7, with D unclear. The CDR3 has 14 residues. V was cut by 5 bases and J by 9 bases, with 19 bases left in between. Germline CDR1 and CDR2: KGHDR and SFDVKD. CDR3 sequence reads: CATSGLESSSGQYF. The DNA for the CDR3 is TGTGCCACCAGTGGCCTCGAGTCTTCGTCTGGGCAGTACTTC.

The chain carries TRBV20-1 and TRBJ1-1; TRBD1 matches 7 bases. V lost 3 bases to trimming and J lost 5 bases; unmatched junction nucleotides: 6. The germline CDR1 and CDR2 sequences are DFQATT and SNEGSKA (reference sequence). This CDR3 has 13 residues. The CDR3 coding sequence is TGCAGTGCTAGTGGACAGGTTAGGACTGAAGCTTTCTTT. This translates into CSASGQVRTEAFF.

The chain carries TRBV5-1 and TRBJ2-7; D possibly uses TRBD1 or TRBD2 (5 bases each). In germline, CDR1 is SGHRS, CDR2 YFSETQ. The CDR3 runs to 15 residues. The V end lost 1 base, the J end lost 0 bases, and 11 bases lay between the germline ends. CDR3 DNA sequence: TGCGCCAGCAGCTTGAAAGGGACCAGCTCCTACGAGCAGTACTTC. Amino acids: CASSLKGTSSYEQYF. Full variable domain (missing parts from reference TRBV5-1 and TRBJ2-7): KAGVTQTPRYLIKTRGQQVTLSCSPISGHRSVSWYQQTPGQGLQFLFEYFSETQRNKGNFPGRFSGRQFSNSRSEMNVSTLELGDSALYLCASSLKGTSSYEQYFGPGTRLTVT.

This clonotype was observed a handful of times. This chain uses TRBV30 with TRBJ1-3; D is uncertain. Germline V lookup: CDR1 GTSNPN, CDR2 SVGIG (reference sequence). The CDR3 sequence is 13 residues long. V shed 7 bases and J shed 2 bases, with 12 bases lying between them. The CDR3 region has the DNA TGTGCCTCAAAAATTTCCGCTGGAAACACCATATATTTT. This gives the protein CASKISAGNTIYF.

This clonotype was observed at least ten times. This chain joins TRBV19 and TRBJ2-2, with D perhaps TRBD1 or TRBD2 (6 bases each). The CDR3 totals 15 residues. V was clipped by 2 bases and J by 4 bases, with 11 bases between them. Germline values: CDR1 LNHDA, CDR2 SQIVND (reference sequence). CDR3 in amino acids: CASSISGGRTGELFF. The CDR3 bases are TGTGCCAGTAGTATATCCGGGGGCCGCACCGGGGAGCTGTTTTTT.

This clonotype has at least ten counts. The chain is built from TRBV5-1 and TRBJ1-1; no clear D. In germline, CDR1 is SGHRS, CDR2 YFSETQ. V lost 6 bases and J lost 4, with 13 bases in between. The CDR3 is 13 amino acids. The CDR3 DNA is TGCGCCAGCATGGAGGTTGGGGTCACTGAAGCTTTCTTT. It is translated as CASMEVGVTEAFF.

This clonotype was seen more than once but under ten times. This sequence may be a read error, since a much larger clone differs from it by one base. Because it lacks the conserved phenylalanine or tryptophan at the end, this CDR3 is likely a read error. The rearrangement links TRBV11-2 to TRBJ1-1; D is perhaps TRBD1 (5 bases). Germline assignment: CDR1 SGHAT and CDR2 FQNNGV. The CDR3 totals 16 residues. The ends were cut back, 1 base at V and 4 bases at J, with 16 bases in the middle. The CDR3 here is CASSLGSSGLGTEAFL. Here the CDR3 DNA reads TGTGCCAGCAGCTTAGGGAGCTCAGGGTTGGGCACTGAAGCTTTCCTT.

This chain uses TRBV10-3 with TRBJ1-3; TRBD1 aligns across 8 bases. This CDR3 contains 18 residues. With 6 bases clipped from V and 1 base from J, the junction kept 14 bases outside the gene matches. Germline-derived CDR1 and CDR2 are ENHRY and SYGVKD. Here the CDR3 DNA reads TGTGCCATCAGGCCAACGGACAGGGACTTTCTTTCTGGAAACACCATATATTTT. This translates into CAIRPTDRDFLSGNTIYF.

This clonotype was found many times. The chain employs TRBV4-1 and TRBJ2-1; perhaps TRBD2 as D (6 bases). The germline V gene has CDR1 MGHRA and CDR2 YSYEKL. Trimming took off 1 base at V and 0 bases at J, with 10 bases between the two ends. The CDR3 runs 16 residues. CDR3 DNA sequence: TGCGCCAGCAGCCAAGTATCCGGGAGCTCCTACAATGAGCAGTTCTTC. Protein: CASSQVSGSSYNEQFF.

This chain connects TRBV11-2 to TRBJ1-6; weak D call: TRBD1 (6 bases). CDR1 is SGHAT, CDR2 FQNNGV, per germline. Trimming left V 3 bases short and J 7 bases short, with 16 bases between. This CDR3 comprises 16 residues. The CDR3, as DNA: TGTGCCAGCAGCTTCAGGTCGGCAGGGACAAATTCACCCCTCCACTTT. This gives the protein CASSFRSAGTNSPLHF.

The CDR3 nucleotides are TGTGCCAGCAGTGAAGTGGAAGGGGAACGCTATGGCTACACCTTC. This translates into CASSEVEGERYGYTF. V is TRBV2 and J is TRBJ1-2; perhaps TRBD1 as D (5 bases). The CDR3 length is 15 residues. V was trimmed by 1 base and J by 4 bases, leaving 13 bases between them. CDR1 and CDR2 from the germline V gene are SNHLY and FYNNEI.

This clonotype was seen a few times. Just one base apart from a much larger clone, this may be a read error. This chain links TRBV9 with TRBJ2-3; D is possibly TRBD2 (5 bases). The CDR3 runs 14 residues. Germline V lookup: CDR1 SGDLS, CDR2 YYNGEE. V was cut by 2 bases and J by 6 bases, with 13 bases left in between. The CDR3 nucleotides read TGTGCCAGCAGCGTTGGGGTAGCGCCCGATACGCAGTATTTT. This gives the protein CASSVGVAPDTQYF.

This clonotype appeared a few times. The CDR3 is CASSSTGGSQPQHF. In DNA form, the CDR3 reads TGTGCCAGCAGTTCCACAGGGGGAAGTCAGCCCCAGCATTTT. The chain is built from TRBV28 and TRBJ1-5; 8 positions agree with TRBD1. Germline V lookup: CDR1 MDHEN, CDR2 SYDVKM. This CDR3 is 14 amino acids long. The trim removed 4 bases at V and 6 bases at J, leaving 5 bases unmatched.

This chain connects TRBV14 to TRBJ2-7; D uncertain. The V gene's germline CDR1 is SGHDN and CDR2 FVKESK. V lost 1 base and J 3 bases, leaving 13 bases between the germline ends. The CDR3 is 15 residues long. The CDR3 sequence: CASSQGFSPFYEQYF. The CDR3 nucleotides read TGTGCCAGCAGCCAAGGATTCAGCCCCTTCTACGAGCAGTACTTC.

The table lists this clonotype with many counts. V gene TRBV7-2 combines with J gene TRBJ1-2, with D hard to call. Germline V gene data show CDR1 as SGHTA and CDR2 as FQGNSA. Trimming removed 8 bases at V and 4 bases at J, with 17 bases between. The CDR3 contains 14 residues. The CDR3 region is CASGDRTPTYGYTF. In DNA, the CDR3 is TGTGCCAGCGGCGACCGGACGCCTACCTATGGCTACACCTTC.